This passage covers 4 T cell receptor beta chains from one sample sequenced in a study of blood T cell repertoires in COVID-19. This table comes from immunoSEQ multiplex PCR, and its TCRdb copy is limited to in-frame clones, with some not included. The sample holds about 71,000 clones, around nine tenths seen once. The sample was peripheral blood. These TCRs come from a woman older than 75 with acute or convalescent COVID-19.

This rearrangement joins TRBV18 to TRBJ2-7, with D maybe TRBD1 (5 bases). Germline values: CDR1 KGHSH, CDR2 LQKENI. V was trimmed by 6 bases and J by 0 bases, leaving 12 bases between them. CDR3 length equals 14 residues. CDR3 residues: CASSAGSSSYEQYF. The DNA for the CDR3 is TGTGCCAGCTCTGCAGGGTCCAGCTCCTACGAGCAGTACTTC.

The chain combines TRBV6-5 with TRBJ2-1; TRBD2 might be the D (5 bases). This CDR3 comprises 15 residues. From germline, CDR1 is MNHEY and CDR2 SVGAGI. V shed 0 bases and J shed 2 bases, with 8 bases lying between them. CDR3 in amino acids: CASSYSLTTYNEQFF. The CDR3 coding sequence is TGTGCCAGCAGTTACTCCTTGACTACCTACAATGAGCAGTTCTTC.

CDR3 residues: CASSLVGGQVPNSPLHF. The CDR3 region has the DNA TGCGCCAGCAGCTTGGTAGGAGGACAGGTCCCTAATTCACCCCTCCACTTT. V and J are TRBV5-1 and TRBJ1-6; TRBD1 matches 7 bases. The germline V gene encodes CDR1 SGHRS and CDR2 YFSETQ. Losses at the gene ends were 0 bases for V and 6 bases for J; bases not matched to a gene: 9. CDR3 size: 17 residues.

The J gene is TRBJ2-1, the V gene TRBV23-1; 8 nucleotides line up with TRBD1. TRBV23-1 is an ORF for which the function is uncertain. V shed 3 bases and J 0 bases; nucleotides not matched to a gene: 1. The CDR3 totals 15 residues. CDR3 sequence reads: CASSQDRVSYNEQFF. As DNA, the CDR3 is TGCGCCAGCAGTCAGGACAGGGTCTCCTACAATGAGCAGTTCTTC.